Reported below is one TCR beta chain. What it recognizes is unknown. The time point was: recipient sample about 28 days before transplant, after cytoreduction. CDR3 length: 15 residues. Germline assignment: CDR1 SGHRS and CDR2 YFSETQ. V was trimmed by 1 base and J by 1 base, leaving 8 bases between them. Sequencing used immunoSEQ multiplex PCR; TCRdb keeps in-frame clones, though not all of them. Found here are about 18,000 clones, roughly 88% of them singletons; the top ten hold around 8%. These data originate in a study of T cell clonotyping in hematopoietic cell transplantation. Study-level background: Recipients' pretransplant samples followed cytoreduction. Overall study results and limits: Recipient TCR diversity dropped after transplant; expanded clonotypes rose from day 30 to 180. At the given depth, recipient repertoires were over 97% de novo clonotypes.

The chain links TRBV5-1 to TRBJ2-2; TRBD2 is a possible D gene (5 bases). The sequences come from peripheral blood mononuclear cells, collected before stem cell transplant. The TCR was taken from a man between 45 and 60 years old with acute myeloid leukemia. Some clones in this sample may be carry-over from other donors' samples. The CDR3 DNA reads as TGCGCCAGCAGCTTGTTTGCGGGGAACACCGGGGAGCTGTTTTTT. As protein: CASSLFAGNTGELFF. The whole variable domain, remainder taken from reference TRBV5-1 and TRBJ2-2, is KAGVTQTPRYLIKTRGQQVTLSCSPISGHRSVSWYQQTPGQGLQFLFEYFSETQRNKGNFPGRFSGRQFSNSRSEMNVSTLELGDSALYLCASSLFAGNTGELFFGEGSRLTVL.